The 12 T cell receptor beta chains below were found in one sample sequenced in a study of PD-1 blockade in classical Hodgkin lymphoma. This sample's time point: cycle 4 day 1 (C4D1), after 6 weeks of nivolumab. No patient escaped relapse after autologous stem cell transplantation, and brentuximab vedotin exposure varied. Clones were read by immunoSEQ multiplex PCR, and TCRdb kept only the in-frame ones, dropping some. Among 50,000 to 65,000 clones, roughly 89% were seen once, and the ten largest hold over 9%. The sequenced sample was peripheral blood mononuclear cells (PBMCs), obtained before the fourth cycle of nivolumab. The receptors stem from a human donor with classical Hodgkin lymphoma.

This chain connects TRBV4-2 to TRBJ1-1, with unresolved D. CDR1 LGHNA and CDR2 YNFKEQ come from the germline V gene. V was shortened by 0 bases and J by 3 bases, with 11 bases between the two germline ends. The CDR3 runs to 15 residues. The DNA for the CDR3 is TGTGCCAGCAGCCAAGAGCCCGGGAGGCACACTGAAGCTTTCTTT. It specifies CASSQEPGRHTEAFF.

V is TRBV9 and J is TRBJ2-3, with TRBD2 as a possible D gene (6 bases). CDR1 is SGDLS and CDR2 is YYNGEE in the germline V gene. The V and J ends lost 0 bases and 4 bases respectively, with 12 bases between them. The CDR3 is 15 residues long. CDR3 coding DNA: TGTGCCAGCAGCGTAGGCGGGGTGGTGTCAGATACGCAGTATTTT. Translating it yields CASSVGGVVSDTQYF.

The chain combines TRBV7-8 with TRBJ1-2; D is unclear. With 1 base removed from V and 0 bases from J, the gap between germline ends came to 21 bases. CDR1 and CDR2 (germline): SGHVS, FQNEAQ. This CDR3 region has 19 residues. CDR3 DNA: TGTGCCAGCAGCTTAGTGTGGAGTCCGGACGGACCATCTAACTATGGCTACACCTTC. The encoded protein is CASSLVWSPDGPSNYGYTF. Filled out from reference TRBV7-8 and TRBJ1-2, the complete variable domain reads GAGVSQSPRYKVAKRGQDVALRCDPISGHVSLFWYQQALGQGPEFLTYFQNEAQLDKSGLPSDRFFAERPEGSVSTLKIQRTQQEDSAVYLCASSLVWSPDGPSNYGYTFGSGTRLTVV.

The V call is TRBV27, the J call TRBJ1-6; the D is unclear. Trimming took off 6 bases at V and 9 bases at J, with 15 bases between the two ends. Germline values: CDR1 MNHEY, CDR2 SMNVEV (reference sequence). The CDR3 totals 14 residues. The CDR3: CASRGGVSLSPLHF. CDR3 in DNA: TGTGCCAGCAGAGGTGGGGTGAGTCTTTCACCCCTCCACTTT.

The chain employs TRBV6-5 and TRBJ2-5; 7 bases line up with TRBD1. With 8 bases clipped from V and 4 bases from J, the junction kept 10 bases outside the gene matches. CDR1 and CDR2 (germline): MNHEY, SVGAGI. This CDR3 contains 14 residues. The CDR3: CASYRWKGAETQYF. CDR3 sequence (DNA): TGTGCCAGCTATAGGTGGAAGGGGGCAGAGACCCAGTACTTC.

This clone was seen only once. The rearrangement links TRBV19 to TRBJ1-1; D might be TRBD1 (6 bases). The CDR3 sequence is 14 residues long. Trimming removed 1 base at V and 5 bases at J, with 11 bases between. Per germline, CDR1 LNHDA and CDR2 SQIVND (reference sequence). This CDR3 reads CASSIGVQGTEAFF. The CDR3 DNA follows: TGTGCCAGTAGTATAGGGGTACAGGGAACTGAAGCTTTCTTT.

The chain has TRBV29-1 and TRBJ1-2; D not resolved. The CDR3 has 16 residues. Between the trimmed V and J ends, which lost 4 bases and 1 base, there was a span of 19 bases. Looked up from germline, CDR1 is SQVTM and CDR2 is ANQGSEA. The CDR3 DNA reads as TGCAGCGTTGTGTCCGGCGGCGGCGCCCTTAACTATGGCTACACCTTC. It specifies CSVVSGGGALNYGYTF.

DNA for the CDR3: TGTGCCAGCGTTGAGTTAGGGAACACAGATACGCAGTATTTT. Translated: CASVELGNTDTQYF. The J gene is TRBJ2-3, the V gene TRBV27; D is unclear. This CDR3 is built from 14 residues. CDR1 is MNHEY and CDR2 is SMNVEV in the germline V gene (reference sequence). Trimming shortened V by 8 bases and J by 2 bases, and 14 bases separated the two germline ends.

The chain combines TRBV10-3 with TRBJ2-5; weak D call: TRBD2 (6 bases). Trimming took off 8 bases at V and 0 bases at J, with 19 bases between the two ends. CDR1 ENHRY and CDR2 SYGVKD come from the germline V gene. The CDR3 length is 16 residues. The CDR3 reads CAISPSGLSYQETQYF. Here the CDR3 DNA reads TGTGCCATCTCCCCCTCGGGACTTTCGTACCAAGAGACCCAGTACTTC.

The chain carries TRBV11-3 and TRBJ1-1; D gene unclear. Trimming took off 1 base at V and 4 bases at J, with 13 bases between the two ends. This CDR3 is 15 amino acids long. From germline, CDR1 is SGHNT and CDR2 YENEEA. CDR3 loop: CASSLGSGLSTEAFF. The CDR3 DNA reads TGTGCCAGCAGCTTAGGGTCCGGCTTGAGCACTGAAGCTTTCTTT.

The chain combines TRBV7-2 with TRBJ1-5, with unresolved D. The V gene lost 3 bases and the J gene lost 9 bases, with 12 bases spanning the gap. CDR1 is SGHTA, CDR2 FQGNSA, per germline. This CDR3 has 13 amino acids. CDR3 DNA: TGTGCCAGCAGCTTTGGGGAGGTGCCGCCCCAGCATTTT. Encoded protein: CASSFGEVPPQHF. The full variable domain, in which reference TRBV7-2 and TRBJ1-5 provide the parts outside the CDR3, is GAGVSQSPSNKVTEKGKDVELRCDPISGHTALYWYRQSLGQGLEFLIYFQGNSAPDKSGLPSDRFSAERTGGSVSTLTIQRTQQEDSAVYLCASSFGEVPPQHFGDGTRLSIL.

The sample holds one count of this clone. The chain couples TRBV25-1 to TRBJ2-5; D is unresolved. Germline V CDR1 and CDR2: MGHDK, SYGVNS. The CDR3 runs to 14 residues. The V end was cut by 0 bases, the J end by 2 bases, with 7 bases between. The CDR3 sequence is CASSEYKGQETQYF. The CDR3 coding sequence is TGTGCCAGCAGTGAATATAAGGGACAAGAGACCCAGTACTTC.